These T cell receptor beta chains were read from a single sample in a study of beta chain features in type 1 diabetes. This table comes from immunoSEQ multiplex PCR, and its TCRdb copy is limited to in-frame clones, with some not included. The sample gives about 620,000 clones, roughly 16% of which show up once; about 0.086% is in the top ten. Sequenced input: naive CD4+ T cells from blood. Receptors were obtained from a man aged 18 to 29 in good health. The conserved cysteine and the conserved F or W are not part of the CDR3 here.

>TRBV7-9|TRBJ2-7
ASTGHSEYEQY
>TRBV5-1|TRBJ2-5
ASSSGRAGETQY
>TRBV7-6|TRBJ2-1
ASSLVLAPYNEQF
>TRBV19|TRBJ2-1
ASRNAGSPTNEQF
>TRBV15|TRBJ1-1
ATSRADTEAF
>TRBV29-1|TRBJ2-1
SVARRLGASQF
>TRBV18|TRBJ2-3
ASSPTGQDTQY
>TRBV2|TRBJ1-1
ASTTKAGNTEAF
>TRBV2|TRBJ1-3
ASRGPGSPKY
>TRBV28|TRBJ2-7
ASSLIQKSSYEQY
>TRBV9|TRBJ2-7
ASSVAGTSPYEQY
>TRBV7-2|TRBJ1-2
ASSLDRRGGYT
>TRBV7-9|TRBJ1-4
ASSGYVRDEKLF
>TRBV2|TRBJ2-7
ASSVDRASGLQY
>TRBV11-2|TRBJ2-4
ASSHWQGIQY
>TRBV7-9|TRBJ2-5
ASSSGQGQETQY
>TRBV19|TRBJ1-3
ASRRASGNTIY
>TRBV7-2|TRBJ2-5
ASSYSGTQETQY
>TRBV13|TRBJ2-3
ASSLAGDRDTQY
>TRBV7-2|TRBJ1-2
ASSLAGQGFYGYT
>TRBV6-5|TRBJ2-3
ASSPQGSPTDTQY
>TRBV4-1|TRBJ1-2
ASSRKDRYYGYT
>TRBV2|TRBJ1-4
ASSGGVGEKLF
>TRBV4-3|TRBJ2-1
ASSQVVGGIYNEQF
>TRBV19|TRBJ2-7
APQGQGYEQY
>TRBV27|TRBJ2-1
ASSLRGNEQF
>TRBV7-2|TRBJ2-7
ASSPLIRYEQY
>TRBV6-6|TRBJ2-5
ASSPKETQY
>TRBV4-2|TRBJ1-1
ASSQVTPMNTEAF
>TRBV5-1|TRBJ2-7
ASSLATGVSIPLVEQY
>TRBV28|TRBJ1-2
ASRFTGAYGYT
>TRBV5-1|TRBJ2-7
ASSLAPLDEQY
>TRBV7-9|TRBJ1-2
ASSYTPGDYGYT
>TRBV4-2|TRBJ2-7
ASSQGSVWPESYEQY
>TRBV12-5|TRBJ2-3
ASGPRVDTQY
>TRBV7-9|TRBJ1-2
ASSPETDSWRGYT
>TRBV4-2|TRBJ1-1
ASSQQTSEAF
>TRBV25-1|TRBJ2-7
ASSEFDSLLGQY
>TRBV9|TRBJ2-2
ASSLSQATGELF